The clone carrying this TCR beta chain came up a few times. This entry comes from a study of T-cell reconstitution after alpha-beta-depleted transplantation in children. CDR3 length: 17 residues. Germline V gene data show CDR1 as ENHRY and CDR2 as SYGVKD. J was trimmed by 5 bases and V by 2 bases; bases with no gene match: 6. The authors prepared the TCRbeta library with unique molecular identifiers. TCRdb ran MiXCR on the PCR reads and lists one entry per CDR3 protein. Of about 500,000 distinct CDR3 sequences in the sample, over 25% were seen once. This specimen consisted of PBMCs from the stem cell graft donor, obtained from the stem cell graft. The clonotype comes from a human donor who donated a stem cell graft to a child with aplastic anemia. J is TRBJ1-4 and V is TRBV10-3; TRBD1 matches at 12 bases. DNA for the CDR3: TGTGCCATCAGTGAGACGGGACAGGGGGCTCTCAATGAAAAACTGTTTTTT. Translating it yields CAISETGQGALNEKLFF.